This TCR beta chain was obtained from a study of graft-versus-host responses after intestinal transplantation. Study-wide background: Multivisceral, liver-intestinal, or isolated intestinal grafts went to recipients. Recipients across the board were started on anti-thymocyte globulin induction, then kept on tacrolimus and steroids for two to three years. Study-level results: Early post-transplant HvG declines tracked with peak circulating GvH clone levels. Detection of GvH clones occurred in recipient marrow, and some had their first appearance in ileum or blood.

The CDR3 is 12 residues long. Germline CDR1 reads SGHAT; CDR2 reads FQNNGV. Trimming stripped 7 bases from V and 2 bases from J, with 8 bases between. Worth noting for this clone: Its antigen is still unknown.

Clones were sequenced by immunoSEQ multiplex PCR, and TCRdb holds only the in-frame ones, with some missing. The sample has almost 70,000 clones; roughly 89% are singletons. The receptor was isolated from a human patient who received an intestinal transplant, so some T cells may come from the graft donor. The sample in question was bone marrow, obtained approximately 700 days after intestinal transplantation. The chain uses TRBV11-2 and TRBJ1-2, with unresolved D. DNA of the CDR3: TGTGCCAGCAAACGGTGGAACTATGGCTACACCTTC. This codes for CASKRWNYGYTF.